This T cell receptor (beta chain) appears in the sequencing data of a study of T-cell reconstitution after alpha-beta-depleted transplantation in children. Findings and limits, study-wide: Expanded graft clones, several hundred of them, were reportedly the source of alpha-beta T cells about two months after transplant.

As it was prepared, the TCRbeta library received unique molecular identifiers. MiXCR, applied by TCRdb to the PCR reads, yields one record per CDR3 protein. The table lists 240,000 or so distinct CDR3 sequences, roughly 8% of them singletons. This clonotype was recorded at least ten times. Antigen: not known. This CDR3 region has 13 residues. V was cut by 4 bases and J by 6 bases, with 10 bases left in between. Germline-derived CDR1 and CDR2 are SGHRS and YFSETQ. This TCR was sampled from a male patient under 18 who had a stem cell transplant for acute lymphoblastic leukemia, so the T cells may come from the graft donor. The rearrangement joins TRBV5-1 to TRBJ1-4; D uncertain. The sample consisted of PBMCs, mostly from graft donor cells, taken 180 days after TCRalphabeta/CD19-depleted stem cell transplant. The CDR3: CASSKDPYEKLFF. CDR3 nucleotides: TGCGCCAGCAGCAAGGACCCATATGAAAAACTGTTTTTT.